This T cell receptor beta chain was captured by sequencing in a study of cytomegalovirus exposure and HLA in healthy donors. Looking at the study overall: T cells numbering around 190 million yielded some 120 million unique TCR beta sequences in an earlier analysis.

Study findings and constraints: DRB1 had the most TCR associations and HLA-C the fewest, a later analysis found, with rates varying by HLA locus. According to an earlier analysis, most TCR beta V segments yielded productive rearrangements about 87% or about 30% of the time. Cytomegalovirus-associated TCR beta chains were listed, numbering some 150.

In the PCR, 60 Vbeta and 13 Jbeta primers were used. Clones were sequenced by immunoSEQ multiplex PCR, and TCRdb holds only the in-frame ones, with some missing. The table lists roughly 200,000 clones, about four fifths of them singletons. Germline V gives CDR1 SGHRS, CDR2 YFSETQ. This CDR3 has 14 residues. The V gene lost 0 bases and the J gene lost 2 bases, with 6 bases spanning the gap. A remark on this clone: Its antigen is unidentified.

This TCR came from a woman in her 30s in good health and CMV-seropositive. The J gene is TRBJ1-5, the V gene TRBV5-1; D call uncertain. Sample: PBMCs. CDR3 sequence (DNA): TGCGCCAGCAGCTTGGCGGCGGGCAATCAGCCCCAGCATTTT. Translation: CASSLAAGNQPQHF.